The clone carrying this TCR beta chain was recorded only once. This CDR3 is built from 16 residues. V lost 0 bases and J 4 bases, leaving 16 bases between the germline ends. From germline, CDR1 is SGDLS and CDR2 YYNGEE. This specimen belongs to a study of blood T cells in healthy people across ages. Combining a sample-barcoded 5' primer with a J-beta primer mix, a second PCR ran for roughly 7 to 12 cycles. The authors tagged each cDNA molecule using a template-switch adaptor with 12 random nucleotides. Each sample provided no less than 2.5 million CDR3-containing paired-end reads. TCRdb reprocessed the 5' RACE reads with MiXCR, giving one entry per CDR3 protein. This repertoire shows around 2 million distinct CDR3 sequences, approximately 39% found once; its top ten account for about 23%.

V usage is TRBV9 and J usage is TRBJ1-1, with unresolved D. The sequencing input was blood. This receptor was obtained from a human donor in good health. The CDR3 region is CASSVAPGGASTEAFF. As DNA, the CDR3 is TGTGCCAGCAGCGTAGCTCCAGGAGGCGCGAGCACTGAAGCTTTCTTT.